This T cell receptor beta chain comes out of a study of Tregs in tolerant kidney transplant recipients. Study findings and constraints: Validation in larger populations is needed because few patients were studied.

Sequencing used immunoSEQ multiplex PCR; TCRdb keeps in-frame clones, though not all of them. The table has approximately 20,000 clones, roughly two thirds seen once. Germline values: CDR1 LGHNA, CDR2 YNFKEQ. Trimming took off 2 bases at V and 1 base at J, with 14 bases between the two ends. The CDR3 has 16 amino acids. Points on this clone: Its matching antigen is unknown. A much larger clone lies a single base off, so this may be a read error.

Sequencing was performed on Tregs from blood cultured with allogeneic cells. The chain recombines TRBV4-2 with TRBJ1-2; possible D gene TRBD1, 5 bases. The sequence derives from a human donor in good health. In DNA, the CDR3 is TGTGCCAGCAGCCAACTGGGACTGCTCTTTAACTATGGCTACACCTTC. Translated, it gives CASSQLGLLFNYGYTF.